The following is a TCR beta chain sequence with its context. This sample was included in a study of patients and donors after allogeneic stem cell transplantation. TCRdb ran MiXCR on the RT-PCR reads and lists one entry per CDR3 protein. The sample carries over 150,000 distinct CDR3 sequences, 41% recorded once. This CDR3 has 13 amino acids. V shed 3 bases, J shed 12 bases, and the junction held 6 bases outside the gene matches. The receptor's source is a human donor who was either an allogeneic HSCT recipient or a stem cell or donor lymphocyte infusion donor (not recorded which). It is not recorded whose cells these are; they may come from a transplant donor. J is TRBJ2-1 and V is TRBV12-3 or TRBV12-4; 9 bases map to TRBD1. The specimen sequenced was blood, either unsorted or a sorted T cell fraction (not recorded which). This CDR3 is CASSFRDRDMQFF. The CDR3 DNA is TGTGCCAGCAGTTTTAGGGACAGGGACATGCAGTTCTTC.